Listed below are T cell receptor beta chains from one sample, sequenced in a study of T cells after yellow fever vaccination. TCRdb re-called the 5' RACE reads through MiXCR, storing one row per CDR3 protein. The table records just under 600,000 distinct CDR3 sequences, about 14% of them present only once. Sequencing used PBMCs, obtained on the day of the yellow fever booster vaccination. The origin of the receptors is a man aged 25-40 years who received the YFV17D yellow fever vaccine. CDR3s include the opening cysteine and the closing phenylalanine or tryptophan. Each record gives: J gene, D gene, clone size, V gene, CDR3 protein, CDR3 DNA. A D gene is named only where the DNA matches it firmly. Clone size is stated in some rows and not others, as once, few, many or a class when expanded.

TRBJ1-4 | . | . | TRBV24-1 | CATSDATGFTDEKLFF | TGTGCCACCAGTGATGCGACGGGCTTCACGGATGAAAAACTGTTTTTT
TRBJ1-6 | . | few | TRBV9 | CASSVGLGFSSPLHF | TGTGCCAGCAGCGTAGGGTTGGGATTTTCCTCACCCCTCCACTTT
TRBJ1-2 | . | few | TRBV11-2 | CASSGAEGRGGYTF | TGTGCCAGCAGCGGGGCCGAAGGCCGCGGGGGCTACACCTTC
TRBJ1-4 | . | few | TRBV9 | CASSVGNGNNEKLFF | TGTGCCAGCAGCGTAGGAAACGGAAATAATGAAAAACTGTTTTTT
TRBJ1-5 | . | . | TRBV12-3/TRBV12-4 | CASSRTASNQPQHF | TGTGCCAGCAGTCGGACAGCTAGCAATCAGCCCCAGCATTTT
TRBJ2-5 | TRBD2 | . | TRBV7-2 | CASSLMGTIQETQYF | TGTGCCAGCAGCCTTATGGGGACTATCCAAGAGACCCAGTACTTC
TRBJ2-3 | TRBD2 | many | TRBV7-2 | CASSEPGGSQYF | TGTGCCAGCAGCGAACCGGGGGGTTCGCAGTATTTT
TRBJ1-2 | . | . | TRBV29-1 | CSVDRGGGHLNYGYTF | TGCAGCGTTGATCGCGGGGGCGGTCACTTAAACTATGGCTACACCTTC
TRBJ2-7 | TRBD2 | few | TRBV25-1 | CASSEMAAGEADEQYF | TGTGCCAGCAGTGAAATGGCGGCGGGAGAAGCGGACGAGCAGTACTTC
TRBJ2-3 | TRBD2 | . | TRBV10-3 | CAISAEVLAGEYF | TGTGCCATCAGTGCAGAGGTCCTAGCGGGAGAGTATTTT
TRBJ1-4 | . | . | TRBV28 | CASSQWQGQRLFF | TGTGCCAGCAGCCAATGGCAGGGGCAAAGGCTGTTTTTT
TRBJ2-7 | TRBD2 | few | TRBV7-2 | CASGSGGAYEQYF | TGTGCCAGCGGTTCGGGAGGAGCCTACGAGCAGTACTTC
TRBJ2-6 | . | few | TRBV5-1 | CASSSDGANVLTF | TGCGCCAGCAGCTCCGATGGGGCCAACGTCCTGACTTTC
TRBJ1-4 | TRBD1 | few | TRBV20-1 | CSATATGGSEKLFF | TGCAGTGCTACCGCTACAGGGGGCAGTGAAAAACTGTTTTTT
TRBJ2-7 | . | . | TRBV20-1 | CSARDNRGNYEQYF | TGCAGTGCGCGGGACAACAGGGGTAACTACGAGCAGTACTTC
TRBJ2-5 | TRBD2 | . | TRBV20-1 | CSASRPSGYQETQYF | TGCAGTGCTAGTCGTCCTAGCGGTTACCAAGAGACCCAGTACTTC
TRBJ2-7 | . | few | TRBV6-1 | CASSRGQYSYEQYF | TGTGCCAGCAGCCGCGGACAGTACTCCTACGAGCAGTACTTC
TRBJ2-7 | . | few | TRBV3-1 | CASSQQGTYEQYF | TGTGCCAGCAGCCAACAGGGTACCTACGAGCAGTACTTC
TRBJ2-4 | . | . | TRBV6-1 | CASSATENIQYF | TGTGCCAGCAGTGCGACGGAAAACATTCAGTACTTC
TRBJ2-2 | . | few | TRBV20-1 | CSARRLGNTGELFF | TGCAGTGCTAGACGGCTCGGGAACACCGGGGAGCTGTTTTTT
TRBJ2-7 | . | few | TRBV20-1 | CSAIQGIEYEQYF | TGCAGTGCTATTCAAGGGATCGAGTACGAGCAGTACTTC
TRBJ1-3 | TRBD1 | few | TRBV12-3/TRBV12-4 | CASSPRTGYGHTIYF | TGTGCCAGCAGTCCCCGGACAGGGTATGGGCACACCATATATTTT
TRBJ2-3 | TRBD2 | . | TRBV28 | CASSPYGLAIGTDTQYF | TGTGCCAGCAGTCCGTATGGACTAGCGATAGGGACAGATACGCAGTATTTT
TRBJ1-2 | TRBD1 | . | TRBV20-1 | CSATTGSNYGSTF | TGCAGTGCAACGACAGGGAGTAACTATGGCTCCACCTTC
TRBJ1-4 | . | . | TRBV9 | CASSPPRGSAGGNEKLFF | TGTGCCAGCAGCCCGCCCCGGGGATCAGCCGGGGGGAATGAAAAACTGTTTTTT
TRBJ2-2 | . | few | TRBV9 | CASEYGVNTGELFF | TGTGCCAGCGAGTATGGGGTAAACACCGGGGAGCTGTTTTTT
TRBJ2-1 | . | few | TRBV15 | CATSRDGNSHNEQFF | TGTGCCACCAGCAGAGACGGTAACAGTCACAATGAGCAGTTCTTC
TRBJ2-1 | . | . | TRBV5-1 | CASSQRGHNEQFF | TGCGCCAGCAGCCAACGTGGGCACAATGAGCAGTTCTTC
TRBJ2-5 | TRBD1 | few | TRBV5-1 | CASSLGQGQRGETQYF | TGCGCCAGCAGCTTGGGACAGGGTCAAAGAGGGGAGACCCAGTACTTC
TRBJ1-4 | . | . | TRBV19 | CASSPVPSGEKLFF | TGTGCCAGTAGCCCGGTCCCTTCGGGTGAAAAACTGTTTTTT
TRBJ2-2 | . | few | TRBV7-2 | CASGVVGVNTGELFF | TGTGCCAGCGGGGTAGTAGGAGTTAACACCGGGGAGCTGTTTTTT
TRBJ2-5 | TRBD1 | few | TRBV20-1 | CSAAGTGAETQYF | TGCAGTGCTGCCGGGACAGGAGCAGAGACCCAGTACTTC
TRBJ2-1 | TRBD2 | . | TRBV7-9 | CASSLNLAGESEQFF | TGTGCCAGCAGCTTAAACCTAGCGGGAGAATCCGAGCAGTTCTTC
TRBJ2-1 | TRBD1 | . | TRBV15 | CATSRGGGQGTNEQFF | TGTGCCACCAGCAGAGGCGGGGGACAGGGGACCAATGAGCAGTTCTTC
TRBJ1-5 | . | many | TRBV12-3/TRBV12-4 | CASSSGQPQHF | TGTGCCAGCAGTTCCGGTCAGCCCCAGCATTTT
TRBJ1-2 | TRBD1 | . | TRBV29-1 | CSVPGTGGYGYTF | TGCAGCGTTCCCGGGACAGGGGGTTATGGCTACACCTTC
TRBJ2-4 | TRBD2 | many | TRBV6-2/TRBV6-3 | CASSQGTSGNIQYF | TGTGCCAGCAGCCAAGGGACTAGCGGGAACATTCAGTACTTC
TRBJ2-7 | . | . | TRBV7-2 | CASSLYDSTYEQYF | TGTGCCAGCAGCCTTTACGACAGCACCTACGAGCAGTACTTC
TRBJ2-5 | . | . | TRBV19 | CASSETVTQETQYF | TGTGCCAGTAGTGAGACCGTGACCCAAGAGACCCAGTACTTC
TRBJ2-7 | . | many | TRBV6-5 | CASKGPGSGLWYF | TGTGCCAGCAAAGGACCAGGGTCTGGTCTGTGGTACTTC
TRBJ2-2 | TRBD2 | few | TRBV23-1 | CASSPPWRESVGLNTGELFF | TGCGCCAGCAGTCCTCCCTGGCGGGAGAGTGTGGGCCTAAACACCGGGGAGCTGTTTTTT
TRBJ2-7 | . | . | TRBV7-2 | CASSLMGVYEQYF | TGTGCCAGCAGCTTAATGGGTGTATACGAGCAGTACTTC
TRBJ2-1 | TRBD2 | . | TRBV20-1 | CSAGTSRVRNEQFF | TGCAGTGCTGGGACTAGCCGGGTCCGCAATGAGCAGTTCTTC
TRBJ2-7 | . | . | TRBV7-2 | CASSSRAAYEQYF | TGTGCCAGCAGCTCGCGGGCCGCCTATGAGCAGTACTTC
TRBJ2-1 | . | many | TRBV11-2 | CASSFADNEQFF | TGTGCCAGCAGCTTCGCAGACAATGAGCAGTTCTTC
TRBJ1-1 | . | . | TRBV7-2 | CASSRGGAGTEAFF | TGTGCCAGCAGCCGCGGAGGCGCGGGCACTGAAGCTTTCTTT
TRBJ2-5 | TRBD1 | . | TRBV25-1 | CASSVMGTGGRKETQYF | TGTGCCAGCAGTGTGATGGGCACAGGGGGGCGAAAGGAGACCCAGTACTTC
TRBJ2-3 | TRBD1 | few | TRBV29-1 | CSVEATGGSTDTQYF | TGCAGCGTTGAAGCGACAGGGGGATCCACAGATACGCAGTATTTT
TRBJ1-3 | . | . | TRBV28 | CASSFTSGNTIYF | TGTGCCAGCAGTTTCACTTCTGGAAACACCATATATTTT
TRBJ2-7 | TRBD2 | . | TRBV12-3/TRBV12-4 | CASSQKPGLLAYEQYF | TGTGCCAGCAGCCAAAAGCCGGGACTATTGGCCTACGAGCAGTACTTC
TRBJ2-7 | TRBD1 | . | TRBV7-2 | CASSLETGLYEQYF | TGTGCCAGCAGCTTGGAGACAGGGCTCTACGAGCAGTACTTC
TRBJ1-3 | TRBD1 | many | TRBV5-5 | CASSGAGDSRGNTIYF | TGTGCCAGCAGCGGGGCGGGGGACAGCCGAGGAAACACCATATATTTT
TRBJ2-1 | . | few | TRBV21-1 | CASSKGADTHNEQFF | TGTGCCAGCAGCAAAGGGGCGGACACCCACAATGAGCAGTTCTTC
TRBJ2-7 | . | . | TRBV6-1 | CASSPRDTTYEQYF | TGTGCCAGCAGTCCCCGGGACACAACCTACGAGCAGTACTTC
TRBJ2-2 | TRBD1 | few | TRBV7-7 | CASSMGQGVGELFF | TGTGCCAGCAGCATGGGACAGGGCGTCGGGGAGCTGTTTTTT
TRBJ2-3 | . | . | TRBV20-1 | CSARGKTRGVSDTQYF | TGCAGTGCTAGAGGCAAGACTAGGGGGGTATCAGATACGCAGTATTTT
TRBJ2-1 | TRBD2 | . | TRBV5-1 | CASSELAGAPHEQFF | TGCGCCAGCAGCGAACTAGCGGGAGCTCCCCATGAGCAGTTCTTC
TRBJ2-3 | . | few | TRBV6-4 | CASSDSGTQYF | TGTGCCAGCAGTGACTCTGGAACGCAGTATTTT
TRBJ2-1 | . | . | TRBV6-1 | CASRFLVGSYNEQFF | TGTGCCAGCAGGTTCTTAGTAGGCTCCTACAATGAGCAGTTCTTC
TRBJ2-1 | . | few | TRBV7-9 | CASSLTSADSEQFF | TGTGCCAGCAGCTTAACTAGCGCGGACAGTGAGCAGTTCTTC